The clone carrying this TCR beta chain showed up just once. Each subset's genomic DNA was split evenly across several immunoSEQ plates. Clones were sequenced by immunoSEQ multiplex PCR, and TCRdb holds only the in-frame ones, with some missing. The profile covers 700,000 to 950,000 clones, with 90% to 98% appearing a single time and around 0.25% taken by the ten largest. This sample stems from a study of shared clonotypes between healthy human individuals. The germline V and J ends were trimmed by 6 bases and 0 bases, with 15 bases remaining between them. The CDR3 loop spans 15 amino acids. Looked up from germline, CDR1 is SQVTM and CDR2 is ANQGSEA. The naive CD8 fraction comprised CD45RO-negative cells positively selected for CCR7 and excluded terminally differentiated effector memory CD45RA+ cells. Adults of Caucasian background living in Nashville, Tennessee made up all donors.

This TCR came from a man aged 25 to 40 in good health. The chain carries TRBV29-1 and TRBJ2-1; D call uncertain. The sequenced sample consisted of naive CD8+ T cells sorted from blood. CDR3 bases: TGCAGCGTGGCGGCCCCACGGAGCTCCTACAATGAGCAGTTCTTC. This encodes CSVAAPRSSYNEQFF.